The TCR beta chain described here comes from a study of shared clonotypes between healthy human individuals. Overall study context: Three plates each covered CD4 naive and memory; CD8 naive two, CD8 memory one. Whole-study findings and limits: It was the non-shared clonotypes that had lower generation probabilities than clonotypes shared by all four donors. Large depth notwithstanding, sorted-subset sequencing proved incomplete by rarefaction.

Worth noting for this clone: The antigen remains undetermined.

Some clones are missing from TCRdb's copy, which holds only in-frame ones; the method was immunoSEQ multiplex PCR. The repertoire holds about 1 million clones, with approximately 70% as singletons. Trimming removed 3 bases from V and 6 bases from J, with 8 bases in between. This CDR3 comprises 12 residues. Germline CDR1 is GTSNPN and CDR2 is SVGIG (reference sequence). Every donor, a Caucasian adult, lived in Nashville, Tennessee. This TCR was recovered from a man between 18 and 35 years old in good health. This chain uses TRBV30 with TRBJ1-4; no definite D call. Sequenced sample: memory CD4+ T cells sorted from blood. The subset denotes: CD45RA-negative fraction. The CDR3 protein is CAWSAQDEKLFF. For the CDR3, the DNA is TGTGCCTGGAGCGCCCAGGATGAAAAACTGTTTTTT.